Shown below are 23 T cell receptor beta chains from a single sample sequenced in a study of blood T cell repertoires in COVID-19. The repertoire was sequenced with immunoSEQ multiplex PCR; TCRdb's copy has only in-frame clones and lacks some. The sample lists approximately 240,000 clones, 82% seen once, with 4.9% in the top ten. The sample taken for sequencing was peripheral blood. The receptor set was obtained from an elderly woman with active or convalescent COVID-19.

The rearrangement uses TRBV12-3 or TRBV12-4 and TRBJ1-2, with a possible D match to TRBD1 (5 bases). The CDR3 has 11 residues. Trimming removed 4 bases from V and 8 bases from J, with 8 bases in between. In nucleotides, the CDR3 is TGTGCCAGCAGTTCAGGGTTCGGCTACACCTTC. Its protein is CASSSGFGYTF.

This sequence joins TRBV20-1 and TRBJ1-2; no clear D gene. This CDR3 is 10 amino acids long. Germline-derived CDR1 and CDR2 are DFQATT and SNEGSKA (reference sequence). V was clipped by 3 bases and J by 7 bases, with 6 bases between them. In DNA, the CDR3 is TGCAGTGCTAGCCTCCGTGGCTACACCTTC. This codes for CSASLRGYTF.

The chain couples TRBV19 to TRBJ2-2; D ambiguous. The CDR3 loop spans 15 amino acids. V lost 3 bases, J lost 3 bases, and 11 bases lay in between. The germline V gene has CDR1 LNHDA and CDR2 SQIVND (reference sequence). CDR3 protein: CASSISGQYTGELFF. For the CDR3, the DNA is TGTGCCAGTAGTATCTCTGGCCAATACACCGGGGAGCTGTTTTTT. Complete variable domain (other parts from reference TRBV19 and TRBJ2-2): DGGITQSPKYLFRKEGQNVTLSCEQNLNHDAMYWYRQDPGQGLRLIYYSQIVNDFQKGDIAEGYSVSREKKESFPLTVTSAQKNPTAFYLCASSISGQYTGELFFGEGSRLTVL.

This sequence joins TRBV19 and TRBJ1-5; 8 positions agree with TRBD1. Germline CDR1 and CDR2: LNHDA and SQIVND (reference sequence). The CDR3 length is 14 residues. V was pared by 2 bases and J by 5 bases, with 2 bases of the junction left unmatched. CDR3 DNA sequence: TGTGCCAGTAGTATATTGGACAGGGATCAGCCCCAGCATTTT. Amino acids: CASSILDRDQPQHF.

This clone was recorded a few times. J is TRBJ1-2 and V is TRBV5-8; D remains ambiguous. Trimming pared 2 bases from V and 3 bases from J, leaving 8 bases between. Germline V gives CDR1 SGHTS, CDR2 YDEGEE. This CDR3 has 13 amino acids. The CDR3 region has the DNA TGTGCCAGCAGCTTTTACCGGGACTATGGCTACACCTTC. As protein: CASSFYRDYGYTF.

This clone was observed a single time. The chain couples TRBV7-2 to TRBJ1-5; D might be TRBD1 (5 bases). There are 14 residues in the CDR3. Per germline, CDR1 SGHTA and CDR2 FQGNSA. Trimming removed 4 bases at V and 3 bases at J, with 10 bases between. The CDR3 DNA follows: TGTGCCAGCAGCTATTCAGGGAACAATCAGCCCCAGCATTTT. Translating gives CASSYSGNNQPQHF.

V gene TRBV5-1 combines with J gene TRBJ2-5, with TRBD2 identical over 8 bases. The V gene's germline CDR1 is SGHRS and CDR2 YFSETQ. The CDR3 is made up of 18 amino acids. Unmatched junction bases numbered 12, after V lost 2 bases and J lost 0 bases. The CDR3 region is CASSLNPTGGPNQETQYF. In nucleotides, the CDR3 is TGCGCCAGCAGCTTAAACCCTACGGGGGGGCCCAACCAAGAGACCCAGTACTTC.

The chain carries TRBV5-4 and TRBJ2-5, with no clear D. Germline-derived CDR1 and CDR2 are SGHNT and YYREEE (reference sequence). This CDR3 contains 15 residues. V was clipped by 2 bases and J by 0 bases, with 11 bases between them. CDR3 nucleotides: TGTGCCAGCAGCTTTCCTTCCAGGCACCAAGAGACCCAGTACTTC. This codes for CASSFPSRHQETQYF. The entire variable domain, with the rest obtained from reference TRBV5-4 and TRBJ2-5, is as follows: ETGVTQSPTHLIKTRGQQVTLRCSSQSGHNTVSWYQQALGQGPQFIFQYYREEENGRGNFPPRFSGLQFPNYSSELNVNALELDDSALYLCASSFPSRHQETQYFGPGTRLLVL.

The chain combines TRBV10-3 with TRBJ1-6, with 8 positions matching TRBD1. V dropped 4 bases and J dropped 0; count of bases not matched to a gene: 14. The CDR3 length is 20 residues. The germline gives CDR1 ENHRY, CDR2 SYGVKD. CDR3 in DNA: TGTGCCATCAGTGGCCCTAGCCCCCAGGGGGCGAGCTCCTATAATTCACCCCTCCACTTT. This gives the protein CAISGPSPQGASSYNSPLHF.

The V and J genes are TRBV15 and TRBJ1-5; the match to TRBD1 covers 8 bases. The CDR3 runs 17 residues. Germline V gene sequence: CDR1 LNHNV, CDR2 YYDKDF (reference sequence). With 5 bases clipped from V and 2 bases from J, the junction kept 11 bases outside the gene matches. CDR3 DNA sequence: TGTGCCACCAGCCCGGACAGGGCTAAAAATGGCAATCAGCCCCAGCATTTT. Its translation is CATSPDRAKNGNQPQHF.

The chain carries TRBV3-1 (or the pseudogene TRBV3-2) and TRBJ2-1; no clear D gene. Germline CDR1 reads LGHDT; CDR2 reads YNNKEL (reference sequence). This CDR3 is 14 amino acids long. V was clipped by 0 bases and J by 2 bases, with 5 bases between them. In DNA form, the CDR3 reads TGTGCCAGCAGCCAAGAGCTAGCCTACAATGAGCAGTTCTTC. It encodes CASSQELAYNEQFF.

The rearrangement links TRBV30 to TRBJ1-2, with unresolved D. Trimming removed 3 bases from V and 4 bases from J, with 18 bases in between. The CDR3 contains 15 residues. CDR1 is GTSNPN, CDR2 SVGIG, per germline (reference sequence). CDR3 sequence (DNA): TGTGCCTGGAGAAAGGAAGGAGGCGCCGGCTATGGCTACACCTTC. This encodes CAWRKEGGAGYGYTF.

The rearrangement uses TRBV19 and TRBJ2-2, with 9 nucleotides matching TRBD1. Germline V gene data show CDR1 as LNHDA and CDR2 as SQIVND (reference sequence). CDR3 length equals 14 residues. Unmatched junction bases numbered 8, after V lost 6 bases and J lost 9 bases. CDR3 amino acids: CASRETGGEWELFF. In DNA, the CDR3 is TGTGCCAGTAGAGAGACAGGGGGGGAGTGGGAGCTGTTTTTT.

This clone turned up a few times. The sample holds other DNA sequences that translate to the same CDR3. The V and J genes are TRBV20-1 and TRBJ1-5, with D unresolved. The CDR3 length is 14 residues. Germline V gene lookup returns CDR1 DFQATT and CDR2 SNEGSKA (reference sequence). V was pared by 3 bases and J by 0 bases, with 9 bases between. The DNA for the CDR3 is TGCAGTGCTAGTCGAGGGAATAGCAATCAGCCCCAGCATTTT. Translation gives CSASRGNSNQPQHF.

This clone has a single count. This sequence joins TRBV28 and TRBJ1-4; D is possibly TRBD1 (6 bases). The germline V and J ends were trimmed by 6 bases and 7 bases, with 24 bases remaining between them. The germline CDR1 and CDR2 sequences are MDHEN and SYDVKM. The CDR3 contains 17 residues. The CDR3 here is CASRPNPQGNSAEKLFF. CDR3 sequence (DNA): TGTGCCAGCAGACCCAACCCACAGGGAAACTCGGCTGAAAAACTGTTTTTT.

This clone was detected a few times. This sequence joins TRBV30 and TRBJ1-2; a weak D match, TRBD1 (6 bases). Germline lookup yields CDR1 GTSNPN and CDR2 SVGIG (reference sequence). The CDR3 sequence is 16 residues long. Trimming left V 4 bases short and J 4 bases short, with 22 bases between. The CDR3 here is CAWMWEGGRESYGYTF. The CDR3 nucleotides are TGTGCCTGGATGTGGGAGGGGGGAAGGGAGAGCTATGGCTACACCTTC.

The gene calls are TRBV2 and TRBJ2-7; perhaps TRBD1 as D (7 bases). This CDR3 contains 15 residues. The germline gives CDR1 SNHLY, CDR2 FYNNEI. Trimming pared 8 bases from V and 2 bases from J, leaving 19 bases between. The CDR3 here is CASSVGGTETYEQYF. The CDR3 coding sequence is TGTGCCAGCTCAGTTGGGGGGACAGAGACCTACGAGCAGTACTTC.

The chain joins TRBV29-1 to TRBJ2-1; D may be TRBD2 (5 bases). Trimming took 0 bases from V and 9 from J, leaving 9 bases between them. Germline loops: CDR1 SQVTM, CDR2 ANQGSEA. The CDR3 covers 12 residues. CDR3 sequence: CSVEEMTIEQFF. The CDR3 nucleotides are TGCAGCGTTGAAGAGATGACTATTGAGCAGTTCTTC.

This clone was counted only a few times. The rearrangement joins TRBV29-1 to TRBJ1-2; D is possibly TRBD1 (6 bases). CDR1 is SQVTM and CDR2 is ANQGSEA in the germline V gene. The length of the CDR3 is 12 residues. V lost 7 bases to trimming and J lost 6 bases, with 15 bases between them. The CDR3: CSAQGSGDGYTF. The CDR3 bases are TGCAGCGCACAGGGTTCAGGGGATGGCTACACCTTC. Complete variable domain (other parts from reference TRBV29-1 and TRBJ1-2): SAVISQKPSRDICQRGTSLTIQCQVDSQVTMMFWYRQQPGQSLTLIATANQGSEATYESGFVIDKFPISRPNLTFSTLTVSNMSPEDSSIYLCSAQGSGDGYTFGSGTRLTVV.

CDR3 protein: CASSLGGGETQYF. The CDR3 DNA reads TGTGCCAGCAGCTTGGGCGGAGGGGAGACCCAGTACTTC. The chain is built from TRBV5-4 and TRBJ2-5; weak D call: TRBD2 (6 bases). V gave up 0 bases and J gave up 5 bases, with 8 bases separating them. CDR1 is SGHNT, CDR2 YYREEE, per germline (reference sequence). This CDR3 is 13 amino acids long.

This sequence joins TRBV28 and TRBJ2-7; maybe TRBD1 (8 bases). V gave up 2 bases and J gave up 3 bases, with 14 bases separating them. The CDR3 covers 15 residues. Per germline, CDR1 MDHEN and CDR2 SYDVKM. CDR3 in DNA: TGTGCCAGCAGTTTAGGGGGGGGACAGGACTACGAGCAGTACTTC. Translation: CASSLGGGQDYEQYF.

The J gene is TRBJ2-2, the V gene TRBV19; 8 bases are a match to TRBD2. Germline V lookup: CDR1 LNHDA, CDR2 SQIVND (reference sequence). J was trimmed by 4 bases and V by 2 bases; bases with no gene match: 3. CDR3 length: 15 residues. The CDR3 is CASSIYGGATGELFF. The DNA for the CDR3 is TGTGCCAGTAGTATATACGGGGGGGCCACCGGGGAGCTGTTTTTT.

The sample holds one count of this clone. At the DNA level, this CDR3 is encoded by other sequences in the same sample as well. V gene TRBV18 combines with J gene TRBJ2-7; TRBD1 matches 7 bases. With 5 bases clipped from V and 1 base from J, the junction kept 5 bases outside the gene matches. The CDR3 contains 14 residues. Germline assignment: CDR1 KGHSH and CDR2 LQKENI. CDR3 coding DNA: TGTGCCAGCTCATTCCGGGACAGTTCCTACGAGCAGTACTTC. The encoded protein is CASSFRDSSYEQYF. The variable domain in full, with the rest retrieved from reference TRBV18 and TRBJ2-7, is NAGVMQNPRHLVRRRGQEARLRCSPMKGHSHVYWYRQLPEEGLKFMVYLQKENIIDESGMPKERFSAEFPKEGPSILRIQQVVRGDSAAYFCASSFRDSSYEQYFGPGTRLTVT.